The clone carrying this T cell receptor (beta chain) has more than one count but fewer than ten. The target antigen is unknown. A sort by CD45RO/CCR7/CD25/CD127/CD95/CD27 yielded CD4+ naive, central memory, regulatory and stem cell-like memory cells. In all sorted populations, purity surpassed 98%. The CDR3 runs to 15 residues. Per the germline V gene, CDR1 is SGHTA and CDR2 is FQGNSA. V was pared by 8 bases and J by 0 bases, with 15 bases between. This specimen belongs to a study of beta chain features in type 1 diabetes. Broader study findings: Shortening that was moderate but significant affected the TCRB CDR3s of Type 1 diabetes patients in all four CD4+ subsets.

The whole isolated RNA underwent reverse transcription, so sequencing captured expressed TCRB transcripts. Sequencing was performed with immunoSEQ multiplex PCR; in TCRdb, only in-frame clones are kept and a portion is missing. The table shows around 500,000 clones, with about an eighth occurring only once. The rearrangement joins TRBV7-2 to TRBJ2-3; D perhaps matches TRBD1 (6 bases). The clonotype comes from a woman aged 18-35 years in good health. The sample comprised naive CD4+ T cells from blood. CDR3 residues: CASSVRDTSTDTQYF. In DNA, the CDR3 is TGTGCCAGCTCGGTCCGGGACACTAGCACAGATACGCAGTATTTT.